The T cell receptor beta chain under discussion was sequenced for a study of patients and donors after allogeneic stem cell transplantation. This CDR3 is 15 amino acids long. Trimming removed 2 bases at V and 0 bases at J, with 10 bases between. Germline V gene lookup returns CDR1 MDHEN and CDR2 SYDVKM. TCRdb used MiXCR to reprocess the RT-PCR reads, holding one entry per CDR3 protein. The sample has 85,000 to 90,000 distinct CDR3 sequences; about 48% are singletons. The sequence derives from a human donor who was either an allogeneic HSCT recipient or a stem cell or donor lymphocyte infusion donor (not recorded which). It is not recorded whose cells these are; they may come from a transplant donor. The J gene is TRBJ1-2, the V gene TRBV28; D not certain. The sample consisted of blood, either unsorted or a sorted T cell fraction (not recorded which). The CDR3 DNA sequence: TGTGCCAGCAGTTTAGGCTCCTCCGCTAACTATGGCTACACCTTC. Encoded protein: CASSLGSSANYGYTF.